The 13 T cell receptor beta chains below were found in one sample sequenced in a study of graft-versus-host responses after intestinal transplantation. Their cognate antigens are unknown. The data were produced by immunoSEQ multiplex PCR, yet TCRdb's version contains in-frame clones alone and is incomplete. This sample has over 100,000 clones, with approximately 94% found just once. Material: unstimulated CD4+ T cells sorted from spleen or lymph node cells, obtained before transplant. The receptors here all came from a human donor who was the organ donor for an intestinal transplant.

This clone is a singleton in its sample. The chain joins TRBV9 to TRBJ2-1; TRBD2 matches 8 bases. The CDR3 sequence is 16 residues long. V gave up 0 bases and J gave up 9 bases; unmatched junction bases: 11. CDR1 is SGDLS, CDR2 YYNGEE, per germline. The CDR3 loop reads CASSVETGGPFSEQFF. The CDR3 nucleotides read TGTGCCAGCAGCGTAGAGACGGGAGGGCCCTTCTCTGAGCAGTTCTTC.

The CDR3 sequence is CASSEAEAGGYEQYF. The CDR3 nucleotides read TGTGCCAGCAGTGAAGCCGAGGCAGGGGGCTACGAGCAGTACTTC. V usage is TRBV6-1 and J usage is TRBJ2-7; 7 nucleotides align to TRBD1. The germline V gene encodes CDR1 MNHNS and CDR2 SASEGT. The V segment lost 0 bases and the J segment 3 bases; nucleotides outside the gene matches: 5. This CDR3 is 15 amino acids long.

This clone is a singleton in its sample. This chain joins TRBV5-1 and TRBJ1-2; no firm D call. The CDR3 runs 15 residues. Trimming cost V 2 bases and J 4 bases, with 15 bases left between them. CDR1 and CDR2 (germline): SGHRS, YFSETQ. Here the CDR3 reads CASSFTAGVRYGYTF. Here the CDR3 DNA reads TGCGCCAGCAGCTTTACGGCCGGGGTTCGCTATGGCTACACCTTC.

This chain uses TRBV12-2 with TRBJ1-3. TRBV12-2 is deemed a pseudogene. The CDR3 consists of 15 residues. This CDR3 reads CASRLGGASGNTIYF. The CDR3 DNA sequence: TGTGCAAGTCGCTTAGGGGGAGCTTCTGGAAACACCATATATTTT.

This rearrangement joins TRBV10-3 to TRBJ1-2, with TRBD1 identical over 7 bases. The CDR3 sequence is 12 residues long. Germline CDR1 is ENHRY and CDR2 is SYGVKD. The junction had 0 bases not matched to a gene; V was cut back by 4 bases and J by 4 bases. CDR3 sequence reads: CAISGDSYGYTF. The CDR3 region has the DNA TGTGCCATCAGTGGGGACAGCTATGGCTACACCTTC.

V and J are TRBV6-1 and TRBJ2-3; D gene ambiguous. V lost 6 bases to trimming and J lost 6 bases, with 10 bases between them. This CDR3 is 12 amino acids long. From germline, CDR1 is MNHNS and CDR2 SASEGT. As DNA, the CDR3 is TGTGCCAGCAGGGGCTATTGGGATACGCAGTATTTT. It codes for CASRGYWDTQYF.

The chain couples TRBV19 to TRBJ1-5, with D perhaps TRBD1 (5 bases). CDR1 is LNHDA and CDR2 is SQIVND in the germline V gene (reference sequence). There are 15 residues in the CDR3. Trimming removed 5 bases from V and 0 bases from J, with 11 bases in between. The CDR3 sequence: CASSVGTVSNQPQHF. The CDR3 coding sequence is TGTGCCAGTAGTGTAGGGACGGTTAGCAATCAGCCCCAGCATTTT.

This clone came up a few times. The chain links TRBV19 to TRBJ1-4; D may be TRBD1 (5 bases). Germline CDR1 reads LNHDA; CDR2 reads SQIVND (reference sequence). V was clipped by 5 bases and J by 6 bases, with 13 bases between them. CDR3 length: 14 amino acids. CDR3: CASSEGTDHEKLFF. CDR3 DNA sequence: TGTGCCAGTAGTGAAGGGACGGACCATGAAAAACTGTTTTTT.

The V call is TRBV12-5, the J call TRBJ2-1, with D uncertain. The CDR3 loop spans 13 amino acids. CDR1 is LGHNT, CDR2 FRNRAP, per germline. V was clipped by 0 bases and J by 8 bases, with 8 bases between them. The CDR3 region has the DNA TGTGCTAGTGGTTTGGTATCTCGCGATGAGCAGTTCTTC. It encodes CASGLVSRDEQFF.

The table lists this clone with a count of one. V usage is TRBV5-4 and J usage is TRBJ2-2, with TRBD1 matching over 11 bases. From germline, CDR1 is SGHNT and CDR2 YYREEE (reference sequence). There are 18 residues in the CDR3. The J segment lost 5 bases and the V segment lost 5 bases, leaving 14 bases of the junction unmatched. Here the CDR3 reads CASRDGQGAKRGTGELFF. As DNA, the CDR3 is TGTGCCAGCAGGGATGGACAGGGGGCGAAGCGGGGAACCGGGGAGCTGTTTTTT.

The chain combines TRBV11-2 with TRBJ2-3; 7 bases line up with TRBD2. The ends lost 1 base at V and 5 bases at J; junction bases unmatched: 9. CDR3 length equals 16 residues. CDR1 SGHAT and CDR2 FQNNGV come from the germline V gene. The DNA for the CDR3 is TGTGCCAGCAGCTTAGTTGAGGGAGGGCCAGTAGATACGCAGTATTTT. Amino acid sequence: CASSLVEGGPVDTQYF.

A remark on this clone: Other DNA variants within this sample encode the same CDR3. This chain's CDR3 is CASSSDRGETQYF. The CDR3 DNA reads TGTGCCAGCAGCTCTGACAGGGGAGAGACCCAGTACTTC. The chain carries TRBV7-7 and TRBJ2-5, with 8 nucleotides matching TRBD1. Germline CDR1 reads SSHAT; CDR2 reads FNYEAQ (reference sequence). Trimming cost V 4 bases and J 4 bases; bases outside gene matches: 2. There are 13 residues in the CDR3. Full variable domain (rest looked up from reference TRBV7-7 and TRBJ2-5): GAGVSQSPRYKVTKRGQDVTLRCDPISSHATLYWYQQALGQGPEFLTYFNYEAQPDKSGLPSDRFSAERPEGSISTLTIQRTEQRDSAMYRCASSSDRGETQYFGPGTRLLVL.

The chain recombines TRBV11-2 with TRBJ1-5, with D possibly being TRBD1 (6 bases). Trimming left V 0 bases short and J 0 bases short, with 12 bases between. The CDR3 consists of 17 residues. Looked up from germline, CDR1 is SGHAT and CDR2 is FQNNGV. The CDR3 is CASSLEGTPYSNQPQHF. Here the CDR3 DNA reads TGTGCCAGCAGCTTAGAAGGGACACCTTATAGCAATCAGCCCCAGCATTTT.